A selection of T cell receptor beta chains follows, all from one sample in a study of T-cell memory formation after mild COVID-19. Via MiXCR, TCRdb re-called the 5' RACE reads, giving one row per CDR3 protein. This table has roughly 400,000 distinct CDR3 sequences, over 15% appearing once. Sequencing was performed on PBMCs or a T cell subset sorted from them (not recorded which). The receptors shown here come from a man aged 18 to 29 who had mild COVID-19 (a few samples of this study predate the infection). Cell type and time point are not known. The conserved cysteine and the conserved F or W are not part of the CDR3 here.

CDR3 length	V gene	J gene	CDR3 protein
12	TRBV7-2	TRBJ2-4	ASSLAGAQNIQY
13	TRBV6-5	TRBJ2-5	ASSQAGTGRETQY
12	TRBV4-3	TRBJ2-5	ASSQDLGQETQY
15	TRBV7-2	TRBJ2-1	ASSRRQGFRAYNEQF
11	TRBV5-6	TRBJ2-2	ASSLGPAGELF
12	TRBV20-1	TRBJ2-5	SARRATLQETQY
11	TRBV29-1	TRBJ2-5	SALAGGQETQY
11	TRBV24-1	TRBJ2-1	ATSASSYNEQF
9	TRBV20-1	TRBJ1-2	SASSDYGYT
14	TRBV6-5	TRBJ2-3	ASSPGLAGGVDPQY
14	TRBV2	TRBJ2-2	AISGQGAANTGELF
14	TRBV20-1	TRBJ1-5	SASGTGEISNQPQH
10	TRBV5-1	TRBJ2-5	ASRTAQETQY
11	TRBV6-5	TRBJ2-1	ASSYKALSEQF
12	TRBV18	TRBJ2-4	ASSLTSGTGVQY
11	TRBV5-1	TRBJ2-2	ASSLGPTGELF
13	TRBV14	TRBJ2-1	ASNRPPQGEDEQF
8	TRBV5-1	TRBJ2-2	ARRTGELF
15	TRBV12-3/TRBV12-4	TRBJ2-6	ASSLVMGESGANVLT
10	TRBV6-6	TRBJ1-6	ASWTANSPLH